A selection of T cell receptor beta chains follows, all from one sample in a study of technical replicates of blood from a handful of donors. Measured with immunoSEQ multiplex PCR; TCRdb has only the in-frame clones, and not every one. The sample includes about 68,000 clones, about 97% seen only once; the top ten take approximately 0.28%. The sequencing input was T cells isolated from PBMCs. These TCRs come from a human donor in good health. Both conserved end residues are part of each CDR3. The D gene is left open where the match is weak. Part of the rows lack a size; the others show once, few, many or a class for expanded clones.

>TRBJ2-7|TRBV5-1|.|.
CASSLGPHSREQYF
TGCGCCAGCAGCTTGGGTCCCCACAGCAGGGAGCAGTACTTC
>TRBJ2-7|TRBV27|.|.
CASSWTLASSYEQYF
TGTGCCAGCAGTTGGACTCTAGCGAGCTCCTACGAGCAGTACTTC
>TRBJ2-6|TRBV11-2|TRBD2|.
CASSLDWREGSGANVLTF
TGTGCCAGCAGCTTAGACTGGCGGGAGGGTTCTGGGGCCAACGTCCTGACTTTC
>TRBJ1-1|TRBV5-1|.|.
CASSLSRGNTEAFF
TGCGCCAGCAGCTTGAGTCGGGGGAACACTGAAGCTTTCTTT
>TRBJ1-2|TRBV20-1|.|.
CSAQRDYGYTF
TGCAGTGCTCAGAGGGACTATGGCTACACCTTC
>TRBJ2-1|TRBV19|.|.
CASSISSGLYNEQFF
TGTGCCAGTAGTATCTCGAGCGGGCTTTACAATGAGCAGTTCTTC
>TRBJ2-3|TRBV11-2|.|.
CASSLGGGYRTDTQYF
TGTGCCAGCAGCTTGGGAGGGGGGTATAGGACAGATACGCAGTATTTT
>TRBJ2-5|TRBV11-3|TRBD1|.
CASSARDRQETQYF
TGTGCCAGCAGCGCCCGGGACAGGCAAGAGACCCAGTACTTC
>TRBJ1-2|TRBV13|TRBD1|.
CASSFGQGIYGYTF
TGTGCCAGCAGCTTTGGACAGGGGATCTATGGCTACACCTTC
>TRBJ2-1|TRBV7-8|TRBD2|.
CASSSRLAGLSNEQFF
TGTGCCAGCAGCTCAAGACTAGCGGGGTTGAGCAATGAGCAGTTCTTC
>TRBJ2-7|TRBV7-8|TRBD2|.
CASSPSGSPLYEQYF
TGTGCCAGCAGCCCCAGCGGGAGTCCCCTCTACGAGCAGTACTTC
>TRBJ2-7|TRBV4-2|.|.
CASSQEVRLAYEQYF
TGTGCCAGCAGCCAAGAGGTACGGCTAGCATACGAGCAGTACTTC
>TRBJ2-1|TRBV11-3|TRBD2|.
CASSLERAGGPNEQFF
TGTGCCAGCAGCTTAGAGAGGGCGGGAGGGCCAAATGAGCAGTTCTTC
>TRBJ2-7|TRBV28|.|.
CASSLTGSSYEQYF
TGTGCCAGCAGTCTCACGGGTAGCTCCTACGAGCAGTACTTC
>TRBJ2-4|TRBV4-1|.|.
CASSRIGGKNIQYF
TGCGCCAGCAGCCGAATCGGCGGAAAAAACATTCAGTACTTC
>TRBJ2-3|TRBV14|.|.
CASSPMWGADTQYF
TGTGCCAGCAGCCCTATGTGGGGCGCGGATACGCAGTATTTT
>TRBJ2-7|TRBV14|TRBD1|few
CASSQVGWTGKEDEQYF
TGTGCCAGCAGCCAAGTTGGGTGGACAGGGAAAGAAGACGAGCAGTACTTC
>TRBJ1-2|TRBV19|TRBD1|.
CASSTTTGNGYTF
TGTGCCAGTAGTACAACGACAGGGAATGGCTACACCTTC
>TRBJ1-5|TRBV28|.|.
CASTLISGFNQPQHF
TGTGCCAGCACCCTTATATCAGGCTTCAATCAGCCCCAGCATTTT
>TRBJ2-7|TRBV7-2|TRBD2|.
CASSLRGLVTYEQYF
TGTGCCAGCAGCTTAAGGGGACTAGTTACCTACGAGCAGTACTTC
>TRBJ1-5|TRBV30|TRBD1|few
CAWNGQGFRGNQPQHF
TGTGCCTGGAACGGACAGGGCTTTAGAGGCAATCAGCCCCAGCATTTT
>TRBJ1-1|TRBV6-6|TRBD1|.
CASRSGTGDGRVEAFF
TGTGCCAGCAGGTCCGGGACAGGGGATGGAAGGGTTGAAGCTTTCTTT
>TRBJ2-7|TRBV2|TRBD2|.
CASSELAGGRTYEQYF
TGTGCCAGCAGTGAACTGGCGGGAGGGCGCACCTACGAGCAGTACTTC
>TRBJ1-1|TRBV6-6|.|.
CASSYSWGDTEAFF
TGTGCCAGCAGTTACTCGTGGGGAGACACTGAAGCTTTCTTT
>TRBJ1-4|TRBV2|.|.
CASSEGGSFNEKLFF
TGTGCCAGCAGTGAAGGAGGCAGCTTTAATGAAAAACTGTTTTTT
>TRBJ1-5|TRBV5-4|.|.
CASSLPGQPQHF
TGTGCCAGCAGCTTACCAGGTCAGCCCCAGCATTTT
>TRBJ2-7|TRBV27|.|once
CATISGQEQYF
TGTGCCACCATCTCAGGGCAGGAGCAGTACTTC
>TRBJ2-3|TRBV7-9|.|.
CASSLRNYTHFAQYF
TGTGCCAGCAGCCTCCGGAACTATACACACTTCGCGCAGTATTTT
>TRBJ2-7|TRBV7-8|TRBD1|.
CASSQQGFVGEQYF
TGTGCCAGCAGCCAACAGGGGTTTGTGGGCGAGCAGTACTTC
>TRBJ2-7|TRBV5-4|.|once
CASSLEGAGGLSYEQYF
TGTGCCAGCAGCTTGGAGGGGGCGGGAGGCCTCTCCTACGAGCAGTACTTC
>TRBJ1-1|TRBV2|TRBD1|.
CASSLRGLGAEAFF
TGTGCCAGCAGCCTCAGGGGGCTGGGCGCTGAAGCTTTCTTT
>TRBJ1-1|TRBV9|TRBD1|.
CASSFGTDTEAFF
TGTGCCAGCAGCTTCGGGACAGACACTGAAGCTTTCTTT
>TRBJ1-2|TRBV5-4|TRBD1|.
CASSQRDRIYGYTF
TGTGCCAGCAGCCAGAGGGACAGGATCTATGGCTACACCTTC
>TRBJ2-3|TRBV2|TRBD2|.
CASRTSGIGGDTQYF
TGTGCCAGCAGGACTAGCGGGATTGGGGGAGATACGCAGTATTTT
>TRBJ2-1|TRBV7-9|.|.
CASSGNAGYNNEQFF
TGTGCCAGCAGCGGTAATGCGGGGTACAACAATGAGCAGTTCTTC
>TRBJ1-5|TRBV6-5|.|.
CASGYGINQPQHF
TGTGCCAGCGGGTACGGGATAAATCAGCCCCAGCATTTT
>TRBJ1-4|TRBV5-1|.|once
CASSLDSRLKVEKLFF
TGCGCCAGCAGCCTAGACAGCCGCTTAAAGGTTGAAAAACTGTTTTTT
>TRBJ1-2|TRBV14|.|.
CASSQERASYGYTF
TGTGCCAGCAGCCAAGAGAGGGCAAGCTATGGCTACACCTTC
>TRBJ1-2|TRBV25-1|TRBD1|.
CASSGPGTGPTNYGYTF
TGTGCCAGCAGTGGTCCCGGGACAGGGCCTACTAACTATGGCTACACCTTC